These 17 T cell receptor beta chains originate from one sample sequenced in a study of Tregs in tolerant kidney transplant recipients. Generated by immunoSEQ multiplex PCR, the TCRdb table keeps only in-frame clones and is missing some. Recorded for this sample: roughly 6,700 clones. Recipients received nonmyeloablative bone marrow transplants from related graft donors, with transient mixed chimerism. The sequencing used CD4+ T cells from blood (PBMCs), collected 6 months after the transplant. The receptors were gathered from a human patient who received a combined kidney and bone marrow transplant. The graft donor may be the source of some T cells.

The chain's CDR3 is CSTGTAGRGYEQYF. The part of the CDR3 DNA that was read is TGCAGTACAGGTACAGCGGGTCGTGGCTACGAG. V is TRBV20-1 and J is TRBJ2-7, with a tentative D call TRBD2 (6 bases). The read halts 3 residues ahead of the CDR3 end, with the missing end drawn from the germline J gene. Germline CDR1 is DFQATT and CDR2 is SNEGSKA (reference sequence). This CDR3 is built from 14 residues. V was pared by 8 bases and J by 3 bases, with 20 bases between.

Comments on this clone: The read finishes 3 residues shy of the CDR3 end, and the germline J gene is used to complete it. The chain recombines TRBV6-2 or TRBV6-3 with TRBJ1-2, with D perhaps matching TRBD1 (6 bases). This CDR3 comprises 14 residues. In germline, CDR1 is MNHEY, CDR2 SVGEGT. CDR3 in amino acids: CASLRTSGVGSYTF. CDR3 bases read: TGTGCCAGCTTGAGGACCTCAGGGGTTGGGAGC.

Worth noting for this clone: The read ends 3 residues before the CDR3 terminus; that terminus is restored from the germline J gene. The chain combines TRBV7-2 with TRBJ1-5; D is perhaps TRBD1 (5 bases). The CDR3 consists of 15 residues. V was cut by 1 base and J by 6 bases, with 13 bases left in between. Germline CDR1 and CDR2: SGHTA and FQGNSA. CDR3 in amino acids: CASSLGGAGGQPQHF. CDR3 bases read: TGTGCCAGCAGCTTAGGAGGTGCCGGGGGTCAGCCC.

Of note for this clone: The read terminates 3 residues before the CDR3 end, so the remaining end is supplied by the germline J gene. The chain links TRBV28 to TRBJ1-1, with D unresolved. V was shortened by 2 bases and J by 5 bases, with 12 bases between the two germline ends. This CDR3 has 14 residues. CDR1 MDHEN and CDR2 SYDVKM come from the germline V gene. The part of the CDR3 DNA that was read is TGTGCCAGCAGTTTACAGGTACGAAAAACTGAA. Protein sequence: CASSLQVRKTE. The whole CDR3 protein is CASSLQVRKTEAFF. The entire variable domain, with the rest obtained from reference TRBV28 and TRBJ1-1, is as follows: DVKVTQSSRYLVKRTGEKVFLECVQDMDHENMFWYRQDPGLGLRLIYFSYDVKMKEKGDIPEGYSVSREKKERFSLILESASTNQTSMYLCASSLQVRKTEAFFGQGTRLTVV.

Regarding this clone: The read ends 3 residues before the CDR3 terminus; that terminus is restored from the germline J gene. The chain employs TRBV5-1 and TRBJ1-5; D is ambiguous. Per the germline V gene, CDR1 is SGHRS and CDR2 is YFSETQ. CDR3 size: 15 residues. Trimming left V 0 bases short and J 2 bases short, with 9 bases between. The DNA read from the CDR3 is TGCGCCAGCAGCTTGGACGGTTTAGGCAATCAGCCC. Translated, it gives CASSLDGLGNQP. The whole CDR3 protein reads CASSLDGLGNQPQHF.

To note about this clone: Read sequence stops 3 residues before the CDR3 end, and the germline J gene provides the missing end. The chain combines TRBV5-1 with TRBJ2-1; the match to TRBD1 covers 11 bases. Germline values: CDR1 SGHRS, CDR2 YFSETQ. CDR3 length: 15 amino acids. V was clipped by 4 bases and J by 3 bases; unmatched bases: 3. The CDR3 bases that were read are TGCGCCAGCAGCCTCGGGACAGGGGGCTACAATGAG. The encoded protein is CASSLGTGGYNE. The whole CDR3 protein reads CASSLGTGGYNEQFF.

Comment on this clone: The read halts 3 residues ahead of the CDR3 end, with the missing end drawn from the germline J gene. The chain couples TRBV7-2 to TRBJ2-3, with 8 bases fitting TRBD1. CDR1 SGHTA and CDR2 FQGNSA come from the germline V gene. V dropped 2 bases and J dropped 4; count of bases not matched to a gene: 5. CDR3 size: 15 residues. The CDR3 region is CASSLRDRGSDTQYF. The part of the CDR3 DNA that was read is TGTGCCAGCAGCTTACGAGACAGGGGTTCAGATACG. The full variable domain, completed using reference TRBV7-2 and TRBJ2-3, is GAGVSQSPSNKVTEKGKDVELRCDPISGHTALYWYRQSLGQGLEFLIYFQGNSAPDKSGLPSDRFSAERTGGSVSTLTIQRTQQEDSAVYLCASSLRDRGSDTQYFGPGTRLTVL.

In regard to this clone: The read falls 3 residues short of the CDR3 end, and the missing part is taken from the germline J gene. The chain is built from TRBV6-2 or TRBV6-3 and TRBJ1-5; D unclear. The CDR3 sequence is 13 residues long. From germline, CDR1 is MNHEY and CDR2 SVGEGT. V was pared by 6 bases and J by 3 bases, with 9 bases between. Partial CDR3 DNA: TGTGCCAGCAGCTTCAACTTCAATCAGCCC. Its protein product is CASSFNFNQP. Given in full, the CDR3 is CASSFNFNQPQHF.

As concerns this clone: The read ends 3 residues early relative to the CDR3; the germline J gene fills the gap. The chain uses TRBV7-2 and TRBJ2-3; the D gene is possibly TRBD2 (6 bases). The CDR3 has 15 residues. Trimming removed 3 bases from V and 2 bases from J, with 12 bases in between. Germline V gives CDR1 SGHTA, CDR2 FQGNSA. CDR3 DNA (partial): TGTGCCAGCAGCTTCCCCGGGCGGGACACAGATACG. Translation gives CASSFPGRDTDT. The entire CDR3 sequence reads CASSFPGRDTDTQYF.

About this clone itself: From the germline J gene comes the end of the CDR3, since the read stops 3 residues before it. The gene calls are TRBV20-1 and TRBJ2-7, with 9 nucleotides matching TRBD1. CDR1 and CDR2 (germline): DFQATT, SNEGSKA (reference sequence). J gave up 4 bases and V 1 base, and 2 bases lay outside the gene matches. This CDR3 comprises 13 residues. The CDR3 region is CSARGQGVYEQYF. The DNA read from the CDR3 is TGCAGTGCTAGAGGACAGGGGGTGTACGAG.

On this clone: The read ends 3 residues early relative to the CDR3; the germline J gene fills the gap. V usage is TRBV7-9 and J usage is TRBJ2-3, with a tentative D call TRBD2 (6 bases). This CDR3 spans 13 amino acids. V gave up 5 bases and J gave up 5 bases, with 11 bases separating them. Germline values: CDR1 SEHNR, CDR2 FQNEAQ (reference sequence). CDR3: CASSTGAGDTQYF. CDR3 DNA (partial): TGTGCCAGCAGCACAGGAGCGGGAGATACG.

To note about this clone: The junction shows a germline mismatch at one end, possibly a read error. The DNA ends 3 residues before the CDR3 does, and the rest of the CDR3 is filled in from the germline J gene. This chain joins TRBV30 and TRBJ1-4; TRBD1 aligns across 10 bases. Per germline, CDR1 GTSNPN and CDR2 SVGIG (reference sequence). This CDR3 is 10 amino acids long. Partial CDR3 DNA: TGCGGGACAGGGGTTGAAAAA. Its protein product is CGTGVEK. The CDR3 reads in full as CGTGVEKLFF.

Notes on this clone: Sequencing ends 3 residues short of the CDR3 end; the germline J gene provides the rest. This rearrangement joins TRBV10-3 to TRBJ2-1; 9 positions agree with TRBD1. V gave up 7 bases and J gave up 6 bases; unmatched junction bases: 7. The CDR3 runs 14 residues. CDR1 is ENHRY, CDR2 SYGVKD, per germline. The CDR3 bases that were read are TGTGCCATCACCCCGGGACAGGGTGGCAATGAG. Encoded protein: CAITPGQGGNE. The whole CDR3 is CAITPGQGGNEQFF.

As regards this clone: Coverage ceases 3 residues before the CDR3 finishes, and the germline J gene fills in the end. This sequence joins TRBV10-3 and TRBJ2-5; 7 bases align to TRBD1. This CDR3 is 15 amino acids long. The ends lost 6 bases at V and 0 bases at J; junction bases unmatched: 7. The germline CDR1 and CDR2 sequences are ENHRY and SYGVKD. The covered CDR3 bases are TGTGCCATCAGCAGGGGGACCCGGTACCAAGAGACC. This encodes CAISRGTRYQET. In full, the CDR3 is CAISRGTRYQETQYF.

Worth noting for this clone: The missing CDR3 end, 3 residues past where the read stops, is filled in from the germline J gene. The chain carries TRBV7-2 and TRBJ1-2; 10 bases agree with TRBD1. V shed 5 bases, J shed 5 bases, and the junction held 5 bases outside the gene matches. Germline lookup yields CDR1 SGHTA and CDR2 FQGNSA. The CDR3 is made up of 14 amino acids. The DNA read from the CDR3 is TGTGCCAGCAGCCAGGACAGGGGGGGGTATGGC. It specifies CASSQDRGGYG. The whole CDR3 region reads CASSQDRGGYGYTF.

This clone ranks as medium-sized in terms of frequency. The read is 3 residues too short to cover the CDR3 end, so that end is filled in from the germline J gene. This chain connects TRBV20-1 to TRBJ2-5; 9 bases line up with TRBD1. V was clipped by 6 bases and J by 5 bases; unmatched bases: 10. CDR3 length equals 14 residues. Germline V lookup: CDR1 DFQATT, CDR2 SNEGSKA (reference sequence). The sequenced part of the CDR3 DNA is TGCAGTGCAACCGACAGGGGGGCCCGTGAGACC. Encoded protein: CSATDRGARET. The whole CDR3 sequence reads CSATDRGARETQYF.

This CDR3 reads CASSTDRGTEAFF. The covered CDR3 bases are TGTGCCAGCAGCACGGACAGGGGCACTGAA. This chain links TRBV5-6 with TRBJ1-1; TRBD1 agrees at 9 bases. The CDR3 extends 3 residues past the end of the read, so its final part is completed from the germline J gene. From germline, CDR1 is SGHDT and CDR2 YYEEEE. The CDR3 has 13 residues. With V trimmed by 4 bases and J by 4 bases, 2 bases remained unmatched.